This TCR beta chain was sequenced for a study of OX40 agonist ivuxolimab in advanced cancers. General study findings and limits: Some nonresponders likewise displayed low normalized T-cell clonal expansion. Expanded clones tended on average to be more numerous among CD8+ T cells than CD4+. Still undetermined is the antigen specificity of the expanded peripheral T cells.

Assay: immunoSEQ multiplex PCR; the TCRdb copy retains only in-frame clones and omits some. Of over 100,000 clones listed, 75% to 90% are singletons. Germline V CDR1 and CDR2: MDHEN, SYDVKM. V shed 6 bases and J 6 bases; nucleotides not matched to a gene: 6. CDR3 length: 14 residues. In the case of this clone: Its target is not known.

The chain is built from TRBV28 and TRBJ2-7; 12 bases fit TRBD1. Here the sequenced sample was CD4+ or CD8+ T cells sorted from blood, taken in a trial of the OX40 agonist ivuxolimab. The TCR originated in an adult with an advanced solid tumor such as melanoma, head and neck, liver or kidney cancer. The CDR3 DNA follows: TGTGCCAGCAGCCCGGGACAGGGGGCTGGCGAGCAGTACTTC. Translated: CASSPGQGAGEQYF.